This T cell receptor (beta chain) appears in the sequencing data of a study of control samples from healthy donors and cancer patients. TCRdb keeps only in-frame clones here, not all; method: immunoSEQ multiplex PCR. This table holds 110,000 to 150,000 clones, roughly nine tenths found once. This CDR3 comprises 15 residues. Germline V lookup: CDR1 SGHTA, CDR2 FQGNSA. Trimming left V 1 base short and J 6 bases short, with 16 bases between. The specimen was blood. The chain recombines TRBV7-2 with TRBJ2-7; possibly TRBD2 for D (6 bases). The sequence was obtained from a woman aged 25-40 years in good health. The CDR3 DNA reads as TGTGCCAGCAGCTTAGTGGGACTTGAACCGCTCGAGCAGTACTTC. Protein: CASSLVGLEPLEQYF.